This T cell receptor (beta chain) was found in a study of control samples from healthy donors and cancer patients. The table came from immunoSEQ multiplex PCR; TCRdb's copy has only in-frame clones and leaves some out. The sample shows a few hundred thousand clones, approximately 92% of them seen only once. The CDR3 totals 13 residues. V lost 5 bases to trimming and J lost 3 bases; unmatched junction nucleotides: 4. Sequences were obtained from PBMCs. The chain recombines TRBV12-3 or TRBV12-4 with TRBJ2-7; 7 nucleotides line up with TRBD1. This clonotype originated in a man aged 35-49 years with head and neck cancer. CDR3 sequence: CASSGDRFYEQYF. The DNA of the CDR3 is TGTGCCAGCAGTGGGGACAGATTCTACGAGCAGTACTTC.